This is a list of T cell receptor beta chains from one sample in a study of control samples from healthy donors and cancer patients. TCRdb keeps only in-frame clones here, not all; method: immunoSEQ multiplex PCR. The data show about 120,000 clones, roughly 90% seen once. Sequences were obtained from blood. Receptors were obtained from a young woman in good health. CDR3s include the opening cysteine and the closing phenylalanine or tryptophan. The D gene is left open where the match is weak. The size of a clone is reported for some rows only, either as once, few or many, or as a class for expanded clones.

d_gene: TRBD1; v_gene: TRBV30; j_gene: TRBJ1-1; abundance: .; CDR3nt: TGTGCCTGGAGACGATTCGGGACAGGGGGGAACACTGAAGCTTTCTTT; CDR3aa: CAWRRFGTGGNTEAFF
d_gene: .; v_gene: TRBV7-2; j_gene: TRBJ2-4; abundance: .; CDR3nt: TGTGCCAGCTCCGTCCAGGGAGCCAAAAACATTCAGTACTTC; CDR3aa: CASSVQGAKNIQYF
d_gene: TRBD2; v_gene: TRBV7-3; j_gene: TRBJ2-1; abundance: .; CDR3nt: TGTGCCAGCAGCTTAGGCGGGAGAGTGGACAATGAGCAGTTCTTC; CDR3aa: CASSLGGRVDNEQFF
d_gene: TRBD2; v_gene: TRBV28; j_gene: TRBJ2-7; abundance: .; CDR3nt: TGTGCCAGCGCGGGGGGGTACGAGCAGTACTTC; CDR3aa: CASAGGYEQYF
d_gene: .; v_gene: TRBV19; j_gene: TRBJ2-1; abundance: .; CDR3nt: TGTGCCATTATTAGTATATCGTCCTACAATGAGCAGTTCTTC; CDR3aa: CAIISISSYNEQFF
d_gene: .; v_gene: TRBV7-9; j_gene: TRBJ1-6; abundance: once; CDR3nt: TGTGCCAGCAGCACAAAGATAACATCACCCCTCCACTTT; CDR3aa: CASSTKITSPLHF
d_gene: .; v_gene: TRBV30; j_gene: TRBJ1-5; abundance: .; CDR3nt: TGTGCCTGGTCCGAACAGGGAAATCAGCCCCAGCATTTT; CDR3aa: CAWSEQGNQPQHF
d_gene: TRBD2; v_gene: TRBV2; j_gene: TRBJ2-3; abundance: .; CDR3nt: TGTGCCAGCAGTGTCGGAGCGGGGGGCGGGTCAGATACGCAGTATTTT; CDR3aa: CASSVGAGGGSDTQYF
d_gene: TRBD1; v_gene: TRBV4-3; j_gene: TRBJ2-7; abundance: .; CDR3nt: TGCGCCAGCAGCCAAGATTCGACAGGGCGCTACGAGCAGTACTTC; CDR3aa: CASSQDSTGRYEQYF
d_gene: TRBD1; v_gene: TRBV6-4; j_gene: TRBJ1-5; abundance: .; CDR3nt: TGTGCCAGCACCACTACTGGGACAGGGGATCAGCCCCAGCATTTT; CDR3aa: CASTTTGTGDQPQHF
d_gene: TRBD2; v_gene: TRBV28; j_gene: TRBJ2-3; abundance: .; CDR3nt: TGTGCCAGCAGCTGGCCGATGGGTAGCGGGAGCTCAGATACGCAGTATTTT; CDR3aa: CASSWPMGSGSSDTQYF
d_gene: .; v_gene: TRBV9; j_gene: TRBJ2-3; abundance: .; CDR3nt: TGTGCCAGCAGCGTAGGTCAGAAATCTACAGATACGCAGTATTTT; CDR3aa: CASSVGQKSTDTQYF
d_gene: TRBD2; v_gene: TRBV20-1; j_gene: TRBJ2-7; abundance: .; CDR3nt: TGCAGTGCTAGTGTGAATGTCGGGGGGAGCTACGAGCAGTACTTC; CDR3aa: CSASVNVGGSYEQYF
d_gene: .; v_gene: TRBV29-1; j_gene: TRBJ2-3; abundance: few; CDR3nt: TGCAGCGTTGAACCTATGGCCGGGACAATGGATACGCAGTATTTT; CDR3aa: CSVEPMAGTMDTQYF
d_gene: TRBD1; v_gene: TRBV28; j_gene: TRBJ2-7; abundance: .; CDR3nt: TGTGCCACCACATCCGGGACAGGTGGCCAGTACTTC; CDR3aa: CATTSGTGGQYF
d_gene: TRBD1; v_gene: TRBV5-1; j_gene: TRBJ1-2; abundance: .; CDR3nt: TGCGCCAGCAGCTTGGGACAGGGCGACTATGGCTACACCTTC; CDR3aa: CASSLGQGDYGYTF
d_gene: .; v_gene: TRBV27; j_gene: TRBJ1-4; abundance: once; CDR3nt: TGTGCCAGCAGGGCGCACTACGCAACTAATGAAAAACTGTTTTTT; CDR3aa: CASRAHYATNEKLFF
d_gene: TRBD2; v_gene: TRBV2; j_gene: TRBJ2-7; abundance: once; CDR3nt: TGTGCCGGGAAGGGACTAGCGGGAAAAAACGAGCAGTACTTC; CDR3aa: CAGKGLAGKNEQYF
d_gene: .; v_gene: TRBV4-2; j_gene: TRBJ1-1; abundance: once; CDR3nt: TGTGCCAGCAGCCAACCCGGTGGGGGCACTGAAGCTTTCTTT; CDR3aa: CASSQPGGGTEAFF
d_gene: .; v_gene: TRBV7-2; j_gene: TRBJ2-7; abundance: .; CDR3nt: TGTGCCAGCAGCTTAGGGGTTCGGAGTACGGTGTCCTCCTACGAGCAGTACTTC; CDR3aa: CASSLGVRSTVSSYEQYF
d_gene: TRBD1; v_gene: TRBV27; j_gene: TRBJ2-5; abundance: once; CDR3nt: TGTGCCAGCAGTTTAGATTGGCCGACAGGGGGAGAGACCCAGTACTTC; CDR3aa: CASSLDWPTGGETQYF
d_gene: .; v_gene: TRBV11-2; j_gene: TRBJ2-1; abundance: .; CDR3nt: TGTGCCAGCAGCTTGAGAGCCGAAGGGGGGAGTGAGCAGTTCTTC; CDR3aa: CASSLRAEGGSEQFF
d_gene: .; v_gene: TRBV19; j_gene: TRBJ1-3; abundance: .; CDR3nt: TGTGCCAGTAGTACCCCATACTGGAGCTCTGGAAACACCATATATTTT; CDR3aa: CASSTPYWSSGNTIYF
d_gene: TRBD2; v_gene: TRBV24-1; j_gene: TRBJ2-1; abundance: .; CDR3nt: TGTGCCACCAGTGAGGGAGGGAGTGAGCAGTTCTTC; CDR3aa: CATSEGGSEQFF
d_gene: TRBD1; v_gene: TRBV6-2/TRBV6-3; j_gene: TRBJ1-2; abundance: few; CDR3nt: TGTGCCAGCAGTTACCCGCCGGACAGGTTCTATGGCTACACCTTC; CDR3aa: CASSYPPDRFYGYTF
d_gene: TRBD1; v_gene: TRBV7-3; j_gene: TRBJ2-5; abundance: .; CDR3nt: TGTGCCAGCAGCTCGCAGACAGGGTCCCAAGAGACCCAGTACTTC; CDR3aa: CASSSQTGSQETQYF
d_gene: TRBD2; v_gene: TRBV9; j_gene: TRBJ2-1; abundance: .; CDR3nt: TGTGCCAGCAGCGACTTGAGCGGGGGCCTAAATGAGCAGTTCTTC; CDR3aa: CASSDLSGGLNEQFF
d_gene: TRBD1; v_gene: TRBV28; j_gene: TRBJ1-2; abundance: .; CDR3nt: TGTGCCAGCAGTTCAGGGGGCGCGAGAGGCTACACCTTC; CDR3aa: CASSSGGARGYTF
d_gene: .; v_gene: TRBV28; j_gene: TRBJ2-5; abundance: .; CDR3nt: TGTGCCAGCAGTTACGAAGAGGGGCAAGAGACCCAGTACTTC; CDR3aa: CASSYEEGQETQYF
d_gene: .; v_gene: TRBV24-1; j_gene: TRBJ2-3; abundance: .; CDR3nt: TGTGCCACCAGTTCCACGGTTGATACGCAGTATTTT; CDR3aa: CATSSTVDTQYF
d_gene: TRBD2; v_gene: TRBV4-1; j_gene: TRBJ2-3; abundance: .; CDR3nt: TGCGCCAGCAGCCAAGTACTAGCGACGCAGTATTTT; CDR3aa: CASSQVLATQYF
d_gene: TRBD1; v_gene: TRBV28; j_gene: TRBJ2-7; abundance: .; CDR3nt: TGTGCCAGCAGTCCCGGAGGGGGACAGGGTTTCGAGCAGTACTTC; CDR3aa: CASSPGGGQGFEQYF
d_gene: TRBD1; v_gene: TRBV6-5; j_gene: TRBJ1-2; abundance: .; CDR3nt: TGTGCCAGCAGTTTCGACAGGGCCGCTAACTATGGCTACACCTTC; CDR3aa: CASSFDRAANYGYTF
d_gene: TRBD2; v_gene: TRBV7-3; j_gene: TRBJ2-1; abundance: .; CDR3nt: TGTGCCAGCAGCCCGCAGGGGGGGACTAGCGGGTACAATGAGCAGTTCTTC; CDR3aa: CASSPQGGTSGYNEQFF
d_gene: TRBD2; v_gene: TRBV7-2; j_gene: TRBJ2-7; abundance: .; CDR3nt: TGTGCCAGCAGCCTGGGACTAGCGGACTACGAGCAGTACTTC; CDR3aa: CASSLGLADYEQYF
d_gene: .; v_gene: TRBV2; j_gene: TRBJ2-2; abundance: .; CDR3nt: TGTGCCAGCAGCGGCTGGTCGGGAGATAACACCGGGGAGCTGTTTTTT; CDR3aa: CASSGWSGDNTGELFF
d_gene: .; v_gene: TRBV5-5; j_gene: TRBJ2-7; abundance: .; CDR3nt: TGTGCCAGCAGCTTTAATCCGGCCTCCTCCTACGAGCAGTACTTC; CDR3aa: CASSFNPASSYEQYF
d_gene: TRBD2; v_gene: TRBV4-1; j_gene: TRBJ2-7; abundance: .; CDR3nt: TGCGCCAGCAGCCAGCCCAGCACTAGCGGGGATGTCTACGAGCAGTACTTC; CDR3aa: CASSQPSTSGDVYEQYF
d_gene: .; v_gene: TRBV7-3; j_gene: TRBJ2-7; abundance: once; CDR3nt: TGTGCCAGCAGCAACACCTTATTTGGGCCCTACGAGCAGTACTTC; CDR3aa: CASSNTLFGPYEQYF
d_gene: .; v_gene: TRBV28; j_gene: TRBJ2-7; abundance: few; CDR3nt: TGTGCCAGCAGGAATACGGGAAGTTCCTACGAGCAGTACTTC; CDR3aa: CASRNTGSSYEQYF
d_gene: TRBD1; v_gene: TRBV27; j_gene: TRBJ2-5; abundance: .; CDR3nt: TGTGCCAGCAGTTCGGGGAGCTTGCGGGACAGGGGGAGGAAGGCCCAGTACTTC; CDR3aa: CASSSGSLRDRGRKAQYF
d_gene: .; v_gene: TRBV7-2; j_gene: TRBJ1-2; abundance: .; CDR3nt: TGTGCCAGCAGCTCCCACCCTGGACAGTACGCCGCTAACTATGGCTACACCTTC; CDR3aa: CASSSHPGQYAANYGYTF
d_gene: TRBD2; v_gene: TRBV13; j_gene: TRBJ2-2; abundance: once; CDR3nt: TGTGCCAGCAGCTTTAGGACTAGCGGGAACACCGGGGAGCTGTTTTTT; CDR3aa: CASSFRTSGNTGELFF
d_gene: .; v_gene: TRBV19; j_gene: TRBJ2-3; abundance: .; CDR3nt: TGTGCCAGTACCACCAGGTTTTGGGGGGATACGCAGTATTTT; CDR3aa: CASTTRFWGDTQYF
d_gene: .; v_gene: TRBV28; j_gene: TRBJ1-3; abundance: .; CDR3nt: TGTGCCAGCAGTTTAGGCGACACCATATATTTT; CDR3aa: CASSLGDTIYF
d_gene: TRBD1; v_gene: TRBV28; j_gene: TRBJ1-1; abundance: .; CDR3nt: TGTGCCAGCAGCTCACCTGGGACAGGGTGGAACACTGAAGCTTTCTTT; CDR3aa: CASSSPGTGWNTEAFF
d_gene: TRBD1; v_gene: TRBV5-6; j_gene: TRBJ2-6; abundance: .; CDR3nt: TGTGCCAGCAGCTGGAAGACCCGGACAGGGGGCACTGGGGCCAACGTCCTGACTTTC; CDR3aa: CASSWKTRTGGTGANVLTF
d_gene: TRBD2; v_gene: TRBV2; j_gene: TRBJ2-5; abundance: .; CDR3nt: TGTGCCAGCAGTCCGTGGGTAGGGACTAGTAGGCAAGAGACCCAGTACTTC; CDR3aa: CASSPWVGTSRQETQYF
d_gene: .; v_gene: TRBV6-5; j_gene: TRBJ1-1; abundance: .; CDR3nt: TGTGCCAGCAGTTACTCGGTGGGGGAGGTGGCTCCTGAAGCTTTCTTT; CDR3aa: CASSYSVGEVAPEAFF
d_gene: TRBD2; v_gene: TRBV9; j_gene: TRBJ2-5; abundance: .; CDR3nt: TGTGCCAGCAGCCCCGGACTAGCGAAACGTGAGACCCAGTACTTC; CDR3aa: CASSPGLAKRETQYF
d_gene: TRBD1; v_gene: TRBV3-1/TRBV3-2; j_gene: TRBJ1-1; abundance: .; CDR3nt: TGTGCCAGCAGCCAAGCATCGACAGGGAGATCTGAAGCTTTCTTT; CDR3aa: CASSQASTGRSEAFF
d_gene: .; v_gene: TRBV12-3/TRBV12-4; j_gene: TRBJ2-5; abundance: .; CDR3nt: TGTGCCAGCACCCAGGGGCTGGGAGAGACCCAGTACTTC; CDR3aa: CASTQGLGETQYF
d_gene: .; v_gene: TRBV30; j_gene: TRBJ2-2; abundance: .; CDR3nt: TGTGCCTGGACAGATAACACCGGGGAGCTGTTTTTT; CDR3aa: CAWTDNTGELFF